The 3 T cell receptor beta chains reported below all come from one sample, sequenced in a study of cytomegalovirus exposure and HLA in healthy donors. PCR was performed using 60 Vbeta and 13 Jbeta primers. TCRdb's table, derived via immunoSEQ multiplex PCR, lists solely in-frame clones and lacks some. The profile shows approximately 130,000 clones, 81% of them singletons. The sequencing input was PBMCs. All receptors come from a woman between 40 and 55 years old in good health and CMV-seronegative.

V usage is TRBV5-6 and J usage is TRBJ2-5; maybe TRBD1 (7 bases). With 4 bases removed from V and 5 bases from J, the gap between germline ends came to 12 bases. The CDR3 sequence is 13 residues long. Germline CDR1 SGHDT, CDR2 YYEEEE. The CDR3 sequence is CASSATGRETQYF. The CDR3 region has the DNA TGTGCCAGCAGCGCGACAGGGAGGGAGACCCAGTACTTC.

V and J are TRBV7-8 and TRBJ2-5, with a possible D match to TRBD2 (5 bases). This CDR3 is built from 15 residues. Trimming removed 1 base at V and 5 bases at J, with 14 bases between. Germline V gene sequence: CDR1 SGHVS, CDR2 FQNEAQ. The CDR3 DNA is TGTGCCAGCAGCTTAGTGACGACGCGGGCTGAGACCCAGTACTTC. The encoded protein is CASSLVTTRAETQYF.

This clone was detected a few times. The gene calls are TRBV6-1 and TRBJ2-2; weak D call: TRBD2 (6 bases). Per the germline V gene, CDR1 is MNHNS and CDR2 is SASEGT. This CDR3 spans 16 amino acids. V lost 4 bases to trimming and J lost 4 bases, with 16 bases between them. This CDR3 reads CASSGSRGIGTGELFF. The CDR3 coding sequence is TGTGCCAGCAGTGGATCTCGGGGGATCGGCACCGGGGAGCTGTTTTTT.